The sequence of this T cell receptor beta chain was determined in a study of cytomegalovirus exposure and HLA in healthy donors. PCR used 60 Vbeta primers and 13 Jbeta primers. Method: immunoSEQ multiplex PCR; TCRdb's copy keeps in-frame clones and lacks some. The sample has around 150,000 clones, roughly 79% seen once. The CDR3 is made up of 15 amino acids. With 4 bases removed from V and 2 bases from J, the gap between germline ends came to 17 bases. Germline CDR1 SQVTM, CDR2 ANQGSEA. Input material: PBMCs. The TCR was taken from a middle-aged woman in good health and CMV-seronegative. The chain combines TRBV29-1 with TRBJ2-5, with D possibly being TRBD2 (6 bases). CDR3 in DNA: TGCAGCGTTGGGGTCGGCGGGGCGTTACAAGAGACCCAGTACTTC. Translation gives CSVGVGGALQETQYF.